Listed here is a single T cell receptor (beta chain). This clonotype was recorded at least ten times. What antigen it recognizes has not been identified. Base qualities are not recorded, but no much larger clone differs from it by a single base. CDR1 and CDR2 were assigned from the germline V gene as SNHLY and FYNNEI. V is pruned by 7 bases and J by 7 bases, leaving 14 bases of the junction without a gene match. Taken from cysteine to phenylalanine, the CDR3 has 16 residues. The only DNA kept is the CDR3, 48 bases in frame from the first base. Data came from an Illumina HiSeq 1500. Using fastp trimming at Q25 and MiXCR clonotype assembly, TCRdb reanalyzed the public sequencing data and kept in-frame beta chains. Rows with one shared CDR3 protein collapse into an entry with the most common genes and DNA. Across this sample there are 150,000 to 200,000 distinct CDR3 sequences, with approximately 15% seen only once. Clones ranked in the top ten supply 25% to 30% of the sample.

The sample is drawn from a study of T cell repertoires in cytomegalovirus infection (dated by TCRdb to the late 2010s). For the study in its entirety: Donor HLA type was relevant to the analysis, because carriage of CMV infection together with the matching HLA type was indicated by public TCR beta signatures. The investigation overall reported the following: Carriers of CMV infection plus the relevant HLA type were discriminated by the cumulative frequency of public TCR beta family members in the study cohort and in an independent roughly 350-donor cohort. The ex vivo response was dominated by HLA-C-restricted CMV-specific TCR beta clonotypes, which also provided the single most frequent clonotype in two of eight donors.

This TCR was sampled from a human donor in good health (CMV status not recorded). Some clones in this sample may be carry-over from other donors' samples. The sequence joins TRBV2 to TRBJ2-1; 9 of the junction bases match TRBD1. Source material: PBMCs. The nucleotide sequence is TGTGCCAGCAAACCCCGCACAGGGGGCCTTAAAAATGAGCAGTTCTTC. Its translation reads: CASKPRTGGLKNEQFF.